This TCR beta chain was retrieved from a study of blood T cell repertoires in COVID-19. Study at large: Samples representing acute and convalescent COVID-19 were sourced from the United States, Italy and Spain. The cDNA or gDNA used as material had been derived from T cells, B-cell-depleted T cells, or PBMCs.

The germline V and J ends were trimmed by 5 bases and 6 bases, with 8 bases remaining between them. Germline V gives CDR1 SEHNR, CDR2 FQNEAQ (reference sequence). This CDR3 is 11 amino acids long. The Seattle patients, enrolled during active infection, were followed longitudinally. Under the authors' procedure: Nucleated cell number was recorded as an estimate derived from reference gene primer amplification. The method was immunoSEQ multiplex PCR; TCRdb's version includes in-frame clones alone and lacks a portion of them. Clone size and the V and J calls come from that table; the DNA yielded D and trimming. The table includes approximately 530,000 clones, about 89% detected once.

The sequence was obtained from a woman in her forties or fifties with COVID-19, enrolled during active disease. The specimen sequenced was peripheral blood. The chain combines TRBV7-9 with TRBJ2-7; D remains ambiguous. The CDR3, as DNA: TGTGCCAGCAGCAAAGAGAGCGAGCAGTACTTC. It is translated as CASSKESEQYF.